The 10 T cell receptor beta chains in this list originate from one sample, sequenced in a study of beta chain features in type 1 diabetes (dated by TCRdb to between 2018 and 2020). For these TCRs, the target antigens are not known. What the authors observed across the whole study: Type 1 diabetes patients showed a moderate but significant shortening of TCRB CDR3 length in all four CD4+ subsets.

The library came from the immunoSEQ multiplex PCR assay. The entire isolated RNA was reverse transcribed using the High Capacity cDNA Reverse Transcription Kit, and thus expressed TCRB transcripts were sequenced. The immuneACCESS repertoire file appears here via TCRdb, limited to in-frame rearrangements. These files lack a portion of the clones; in checked studies, under half of the deficit traces to unresolved V genes, and the cause of the others is not known. Across this sample there are about 230,000 clones, with around 15% seen only once. The biggest ten clones account for approximately 0.086% of the sample. The sequenced sample consisted of naive CD4+ T cells from blood. The sample's cell subset or site label, in plain terms: true naive CD4+ T cells. The receptors originated from a young man with type 1 diabetes.

This chain joins TRBV7-9 and TRBJ1-4, with D possibly matching TRBD1 (6 bases). The V end lost 1 base, the J end lost 6 bases, and 12 bases lay between the germline ends. The CDR3 is 15 amino acids. Germline V CDR1 and CDR2: SEHNR, FQNEAQ (reference sequence). The CDR3 reads CASSLGQAVDEKLFF. The CDR3 nucleotides read TGTGCCAGCAGCTTAGGACAGGCCGTAGATGAAAAACTGTTTTTT.

The rearrangement links TRBV2 to TRBJ2-6; the match to TRBD1 covers 8 bases. The trim removed 6 bases at V and 2 bases at J, leaving 6 bases unmatched. Germline CDR1 is SNHLY and CDR2 is FYNNEI. This CDR3 region has 16 residues. CDR3 sequence reads: CASRRTGNAGANVLTF. CDR3 DNA sequence: TGTGCCAGCAGACGGACAGGGAATGCTGGGGCCAACGTCCTGACTTTC.

This clone showed up just a few times. The chain uses TRBV6-6 and TRBJ2-5, with D uncertain. The germline V gene has CDR1 MNHNY and CDR2 SVGAGI (reference sequence). This CDR3 is 14 amino acids long. With 2 bases removed from V and 1 base from J, the gap between germline ends came to 8 bases. In DNA, the CDR3 is TGTGCCAGCAGTTACAACGGCGGCCAAGAGACCCAGTACTTC. Its protein product is CASSYNGGQETQYF.

V is TRBV29-1 and J is TRBJ2-1; 9 nucleotides align to TRBD2. Germline-derived CDR1 and CDR2 are SQVTM and ANQGSEA. The V segment lost 4 bases and the J segment 10 bases; nucleotides outside the gene matches: 17. The CDR3 runs 16 residues. CDR3 nucleotide sequence: TGCAGCGTTGCGGAAAGGCGGCGGGAGGGCCAAGGAGAGCAGTTCTTC. The encoded protein is CSVAERRREGQGEQFF.

The table lists this clone with a few counts. V is TRBV29-1 and J is TRBJ2-5; the D is unclear. V shed 2 bases and J shed 5 bases, with 15 bases lying between them. There are 14 residues in the CDR3. Germline V CDR1 and CDR2: SQVTM, ANQGSEA. The chain's CDR3 is CSVEPSRSVETQYF. The CDR3 DNA sequence: TGCAGCGTTGAACCTTCTCGTTCAGTCGAGACCCAGTACTTC.

This clone was counted only a few times. Distinct nucleotide sequences in the sample also encode this CDR3. V usage is TRBV29-1 and J usage is TRBJ1-1, with D possibly being TRBD1 (6 bases). Germline assignment: CDR1 SQVTM and CDR2 ANQGSEA. The CDR3 length is 13 residues. Trimming removed 6 bases at V and 0 bases at J, with 11 bases between. The CDR3 DNA sequence: TGCAGCGTGGCCGGGACACTGAACACTGAAGCTTTCTTT. Encoded protein: CSVAGTLNTEAFF.

The chain employs TRBV18 and TRBJ2-1; D uncertain. There are 14 residues in the CDR3. CDR1 is KGHSH, CDR2 LQKENI, per germline. V was cut by 3 bases and J by 4 bases, with 10 bases left in between. CDR3 bases: TGTGCCAGCTCACCTCAGCTAGGATACAATGAGCAGTTCTTC. This sequence encodes CASSPQLGYNEQFF.

The chain combines TRBV6-6 with TRBJ2-1; D may correspond to TRBD1 or TRBD2 (5 bases each). The V gene's germline CDR1 is MNHNY and CDR2 SVGAGI (reference sequence). Trimming took 5 bases from V and 7 from J, leaving 18 bases between them. This CDR3 has 15 residues. As DNA, the CDR3 is TGTGCCAGCAGTCCCCGGGCAGGGACCGTAAATGAGCAGTTCTTC. Amino acid sequence: CASSPRAGTVNEQFF.

The V gene is TRBV9, the J gene TRBJ1-4; D is unclear. The CDR3 runs 13 residues. Trimming took 7 bases from V and 6 from J, leaving 13 bases between them. From germline, CDR1 is SGDLS and CDR2 YYNGEE. The CDR3 DNA sequence: TGTGCCAGCTCCAGGACCGCTGATGAAAAACTGTTTTTT. Its protein product is CASSRTADEKLFF.

The rearrangement links TRBV28 to TRBJ2-1; D possibly matches TRBD1 or TRBD2 (6 bases each). Germline CDR1 is MDHEN and CDR2 is SYDVKM. This CDR3 contains 15 residues. V gave up 2 bases and J gave up 7 bases, with 15 bases separating them. The CDR3 DNA reads TGTGCCAGCAGTTTACAGGGGTCGGGGACTAATGAGCAGTTCTTC. This sequence encodes CASSLQGSGTNEQFF.